The next 18 T cell receptor beta chains were all read from a single sample in a study of shared clonotypes between healthy human individuals. Libraries were prepared by immunoSEQ multiplex PCR; TCRdb keeps only in-frame clonotypes and omits some of them. The sample includes fewer than 600,000 clones, about 76% of them seen just once. The sample consisted of PBMCs. The receptors stem from a woman in her forties in good health. Some clones in this sample may be carry-over from other donors' samples.

Points on this clone: One end of the junction is discordant with germline, which a read error may explain. The rearrangement joins TRBV7-7 to TRBJ2-3, with TRBD2 identical over 9 bases. The germline V gene has CDR1 SSHAT and CDR2 FNYEAQ (reference sequence). The CDR3 totals 16 residues. In nucleotides, the CDR3 is TGTGCTAGCAGCTTAAGTTCTAGCGGGGTCTCAGATACGCAGTATTTT. Protein: CASSLSSSGVSDTQYF.

The J gene is TRBJ2-7, the V gene TRBV4-1; 7 bases match TRBD1. This CDR3 region has 16 residues. Per germline, CDR1 MGHRA and CDR2 YSYEKL. V trimming: 0 bases; J trimming: 3 bases; junction bases outside the gene matches: 8. CDR3 DNA sequence: TGCGCCAGCAGCCAAGATAGGGGGCAGAGAATCTACGAGCAGTACTTC. Amino acids: CASSQDRGQRIYEQYF.

The rearrangement joins TRBV5-4 to TRBJ2-7; D is unclear. Germline loops: CDR1 SGHNT, CDR2 YYREEE (reference sequence). The CDR3 runs 13 residues. The V gene lost 4 bases and the J gene lost 3 bases, with 11 bases spanning the gap. CDR3 nucleotides: TGTGCCAGCAGCCCCGATATCGACTACGAGCAGTACTTC. It translates to CASSPDIDYEQYF.

The chain combines TRBV28 with TRBJ2-5, with 7 bases that match TRBD2. Germline trimming cut 2 bases from V and 7 bases from J; bases unmatched to any gene: 13. Germline V gene data show CDR1 as MDHEN and CDR2 as SYDVKM. This CDR3 spans 16 amino acids. The CDR3 nucleotides are TGTGCCAGCAGTTTAAGAGCGGGGCCAAGTCCGGGGACCCAGTACTTC. Its protein is CASSLRAGPSPGTQYF.

This chain uses TRBV5-4 with TRBJ2-3; TRBD2 matches 7 bases. Germline V gene sequence: CDR1 SGHNT, CDR2 YYREEE (reference sequence). V dropped 1 base and J dropped 3; count of bases not matched to a gene: 2. This CDR3 is built from 14 residues. In DNA, the CDR3 is TGTGCCAGCAGCTTGAAAGCGGGAACAGATACGCAGTATTTT. As protein: CASSLKAGTDTQYF. The full variable domain, with the rest looked up from reference TRBV5-4 and TRBJ2-3, is ETGVTQSPTHLIKTRGQQVTLRCSSQSGHNTVSWYQQALGQGPQFIFQYYREEENGRGNFPPRFSGLQFPNYSSELNVNALELDDSALYLCASSLKAGTDTQYFGPGTRLTVL.

V gene TRBV6-5 combines with J gene TRBJ2-1; the D is unclear. Per the germline V gene, CDR1 is MNHEY and CDR2 is SVGAGI. Trimming removed 0 bases from V and 0 bases from J, with 9 bases in between. The CDR3 contains 16 residues. In DNA form, the CDR3 reads TGTGCCAGCAGTTACTCGGCGGCCACCTCCTACAATGAGCAGTTCTTC. It codes for CASSYSAATSYNEQFF.

Concerning this clone: This sample includes further DNA sequences coding for the same CDR3. V gene TRBV5-4 combines with J gene TRBJ2-5, with unresolved D. Germline V gene data show CDR1 as SGHNT and CDR2 as YYREEE (reference sequence). Trimming removed 4 bases from V and 0 bases from J, with 7 bases in between. CDR3 length equals 13 residues. CDR3 nucleotides: TGTGCCAGCAGCCTATGGAACCAAGAGACCCAGTACTTC. This gives the protein CASSLWNQETQYF.

The CDR3 loop is CASSPGLLEKLFF. The DNA for the CDR3 is TGTGCCAGCAGCCCGGGTCTCCTCGAAAAACTGTTTTTT. The chain is built from TRBV9 and TRBJ1-4; D remains ambiguous. CDR3 length: 13 amino acids. Germline lookup yields CDR1 SGDLS and CDR2 YYNGEE. Deletions cut 4 bases from V and 8 bases from J, with 12 bases between.

This CDR3 reads CASSFAGTYGYTF. The CDR3 DNA is TGCGCCAGCAGCTTTGCAGGAACCTATGGCTACACCTTC. The V gene is TRBV5-1, the J gene TRBJ1-2; D not resolved. The CDR3 totals 13 residues. The germline V gene encodes CDR1 SGHRS and CDR2 YFSETQ. V was trimmed by 2 bases and J by 4 bases, leaving 9 bases between them.

The gene calls are TRBV5-4 and TRBJ2-3; possibly TRBD1 for D (6 bases). Per the germline V gene, CDR1 is SGHNT and CDR2 is YYREEE (reference sequence). There are 15 residues in the CDR3. V was shortened by 3 bases and J by 6 bases, with 17 bases between the two germline ends. The CDR3 DNA sequence: TGTGCCAGCAGCTCGGGACAAGCCCTAGGGGATACGCAGTATTTT. This codes for CASSSGQALGDTQYF. Using reference TRBV5-4 and TRBJ2-3 for the parts outside the CDR3, the full variable domain is ETGVTQSPTHLIKTRGQQVTLRCSSQSGHNTVSWYQQALGQGPQFIFQYYREEENGRGNFPPRFSGLQFPNYSSELNVNALELDDSALYLCASSSGQALGDTQYFGPGTRLTVL.

The CDR3 loop reads CASSILRDVSYEQYF. DNA for the CDR3: TGTGCCAGTAGTATACTCCGGGACGTATCCTACGAGCAGTACTTC. This chain connects TRBV19 to TRBJ2-7, with D perhaps being TRBD1 or TRBD2 (5 bases each). The germline V and J ends were trimmed by 2 bases and 1 base, with 12 bases remaining between them. Germline CDR1 reads LNHDA; CDR2 reads SQIVND (reference sequence). The CDR3 contains 15 residues.

The chain links TRBV18 to TRBJ1-5, with D perhaps matching TRBD1 (5 bases). This CDR3 spans 14 amino acids. Trimming stripped 3 bases from V and 3 bases from J, with 9 bases between. The V gene's germline CDR1 is KGHSH and CDR2 LQKENI. The CDR3 nucleotides are TGTGCCAGCTCACCCAACAGGAACAATCAGCCCCAGCATTTT. It encodes CASSPNRNNQPQHF.

The chain carries TRBV5-4 and TRBJ2-5, with TRBD1 matching over 7 bases. CDR3 size: 14 residues. J gave up 5 bases and V 3 bases, and 7 bases lay outside the gene matches. Germline values: CDR1 SGHNT, CDR2 YYREEE (reference sequence). The CDR3 loop reads CASSSRQGTETQYF. As DNA, the CDR3 is TGTGCCAGCAGCTCTCGACAGGGTACGGAGACCCAGTACTTC.

The V call is TRBV18, the J call TRBJ2-6; D unclear. CDR3 length: 15 amino acids. Trimming stripped 3 bases from V and 0 bases from J, with 6 bases between. CDR1 is KGHSH and CDR2 is LQKENI in the germline V gene. The CDR3 loop reads CASSPTYSGANVLTF. For the CDR3, the DNA is TGTGCCAGCTCACCGACGTACTCTGGGGCCAACGTCCTGACTTTC.

The CDR3 spells CASSLGWPQRGEQFF. The DNA for the CDR3 is TGTGCCAGCAGCTTAGGGTGGCCGCAGCGAGGTGAGCAGTTCTTC. V gene TRBV7-8 combines with J gene TRBJ2-1; D call uncertain. The CDR3 length is 15 residues. Deletions cut 1 base from V and 9 bases from J, with 16 bases between. CDR1 SGHVS and CDR2 FQNEAQ come from the germline V gene.

The chain carries TRBV5-4 and TRBJ2-7; 7 nucleotides match TRBD2. V was clipped by 6 bases and J by 2 bases; unmatched bases: 8. The germline gives CDR1 SGHNT, CDR2 YYREEE (reference sequence). The CDR3 is made up of 14 amino acids. This CDR3 reads CASTRGGTTYEQYF. CDR3 DNA sequence: TGTGCCAGCACCCGGGGAGGGACTACCTACGAGCAGTACTTC.

V usage is TRBV18 and J usage is TRBJ1-5; D not certain. This CDR3 contains 16 residues. Trimming removed 2 bases from V and 0 bases from J, with 11 bases in between. The germline V gene encodes CDR1 KGHSH and CDR2 LQKENI. CDR3 DNA sequence: TGTGCCAGCTCACCAGACGGATCATATAGCAATCAGCCCCAGCATTTT. Its translation: CASSPDGSYSNQPQHF. Based on the CDR3 plus reference TRBV18 and TRBJ1-5, the full variable domain is NAGVMQNPRHLVRRRGQEARLRCSPMKGHSHVYWYRQLPEEGLKFMVYLQKENIIDESGMPKERFSAEFPKEGPSILRIQQVVRGDSAAYFCASSPDGSYSNQPQHFGDGTRLSIL.

V is TRBV5-1 and J is TRBJ2-7, with 9 bases aligning to TRBD1. Trimming removed 4 bases from V and 2 bases from J; junction bases left unmatched: 7. CDR1 SGHRS and CDR2 YFSETQ come from the germline V gene. The CDR3 contains 15 residues. CDR3 loop: CASSAPRQGAYEQYF. CDR3 DNA: TGCGCCAGCAGCGCCCCGAGACAGGGGGCCTACGAGCAGTACTTC.